The rows below give T cell receptor beta chains drawn from one sample of a study of human T cells and chemical hapten exposure. TCRdb recomputed calls from the RACE reads with MiXCR, one row per CDR3 protein. The sample gives around 100,000 distinct CDR3 sequences, about 10% of which show up once; approximately 3.3% is in the top ten. Source: whole blood, taken in connection with sensitization to the hapten diphenylcyclopropenone (DPC). The receptors were sampled from a woman in her fifties or sixties with alopecia areata. Some clones in this sample may be carry-over from other donors' samples. Both conserved end residues are part of each CDR3. Fields, in order: J gene, clone size, V gene, CDR3 length, CDR3 protein. Expanded clones are given a class, and other clones once, few, many or no size at all.

j_call: TRBJ2-1
clone_size: many
v_call: TRBV2
cdr3_length: 13
cdr3_aa: CATSAAGSNEQFF

j_call: TRBJ2-7
clone_size: many
v_call: TRBV9
cdr3_length: 17
cdr3_aa: CASSVFERATPFYEQYF

j_call: TRBJ1-2
clone_size: few
v_call: TRBV7-9
cdr3_length: 13
cdr3_aa: CASSLLVAGGYTF

j_call: TRBJ2-7
clone_size: few
v_call: TRBV20-1
cdr3_length: 15
cdr3_aa: CSASARTGLSYEQYF

j_call: TRBJ1-2
clone_size: -
v_call: TRBV10-3
cdr3_length: 13
cdr3_aa: CAISERSNYGYTF

j_call: TRBJ1-2
clone_size: many
v_call: TRBV15
cdr3_length: 13
cdr3_aa: CATSVRTGTGYTF

j_call: TRBJ2-3
clone_size: many
v_call: TRBV7-6
cdr3_length: 16
cdr3_aa: CASSLALRGDADTQYF

j_call: TRBJ2-1
clone_size: few
v_call: TRBV30
cdr3_length: 13
cdr3_aa: CAWSYFLGGEQFF

j_call: TRBJ1-2
clone_size: few
v_call: TRBV2
cdr3_length: 13
cdr3_aa: CASSEDGYYGYTF

j_call: TRBJ1-5
clone_size: -
v_call: TRBV2
cdr3_length: 15
cdr3_aa: CASRDTRGLNQPQHF

j_call: TRBJ1-1
clone_size: many
v_call: TRBV5-1
cdr3_length: 14
cdr3_aa: CASSLDLMNTEAFF

j_call: TRBJ1-1
clone_size: few
v_call: TRBV11-2
cdr3_length: 12
cdr3_aa: CASSWANTEAFF

j_call: TRBJ1-5
clone_size: -
v_call: TRBV19
cdr3_length: 14
cdr3_aa: CASSSRQGGQPQHF

j_call: TRBJ2-1
clone_size: many
v_call: TRBV4-1
cdr3_length: 19
cdr3_aa: CASSQARLAGGGTYNEQFF

j_call: TRBJ2-3
clone_size: many
v_call: TRBV4-2
cdr3_length: 20
cdr3_aa: CASSQVRGQGAVTSTDTQYF

j_call: TRBJ2-7
clone_size: -
v_call: TRBV11-2
cdr3_length: 15
cdr3_aa: CASSPWGEGAYEQYF

j_call: TRBJ2-2
clone_size: -
v_call: TRBV11-3
cdr3_length: 16
cdr3_aa: CASSLGPVGRTGEMFF

j_call: TRBJ2-5
clone_size: -
v_call: TRBV18
cdr3_length: 13
cdr3_aa: CASGLGRSETQYF

j_call: TRBJ2-3
clone_size: -
v_call: TRBV7-3
cdr3_length: 14
cdr3_aa: CASSRHPLADTQYF

j_call: TRBJ1-1
clone_size: few
v_call: TRBV7-8
cdr3_length: 16
cdr3_aa: CASSLEGAALNTEAFF

j_call: TRBJ2-1
clone_size: few
v_call: TRBV11-1
cdr3_length: 14
cdr3_aa: CASSLVRGGNEQFF

j_call: TRBJ1-1
clone_size: -
v_call: TRBV25-1
cdr3_length: 13
cdr3_aa: CASSDFPWTEAFF

j_call: TRBJ2-2
clone_size: -
v_call: TRBV4-1
cdr3_length: 15
cdr3_aa: CASSQGAARTGELFF

j_call: TRBJ1-1
clone_size: many
v_call: TRBV7-6
cdr3_length: 12
cdr3_aa: CASSFVGTEAFF

j_call: TRBJ1-1
clone_size: -
v_call: TRBV12-3/TRBV12-4
cdr3_length: 13
cdr3_aa: CASRPQGNTEAFF

j_call: TRBJ1-6
clone_size: many
v_call: TRBV2
cdr3_length: 13
cdr3_aa: CASKADHNSPLHF

j_call: TRBJ2-2
clone_size: few
v_call: TRBV7-8
cdr3_length: 14
cdr3_aa: CASSSTPVSGELFF

j_call: TRBJ2-2
clone_size: few
v_call: TRBV7-7
cdr3_length: 14
cdr3_aa: CASSLDSHTGELFF

j_call: TRBJ2-7
clone_size: few
v_call: TRBV20-1
cdr3_length: 13
cdr3_aa: CSAPRQMAYEQYF

j_call: TRBJ2-2
clone_size: -
v_call: TRBV12-3/TRBV12-4
cdr3_length: 16
cdr3_aa: CASRQRRGALAGELFF

j_call: TRBJ1-5
clone_size: -
v_call: TRBV2
cdr3_length: 16
cdr3_aa: CASSEVGRGGNQPQHF

j_call: TRBJ2-3
clone_size: few
v_call: TRBV6-2/TRBV6-3
cdr3_length: 18
cdr3_aa: CASSLTSGGPSDTDTQYF

j_call: TRBJ1-6
clone_size: many
v_call: TRBV30
cdr3_length: 13
cdr3_aa: CAWNRDGNSPLHF

j_call: TRBJ1-1
clone_size: many
v_call: TRBV7-9
cdr3_length: 15
cdr3_aa: CASSRRPGENTEAFF

j_call: TRBJ2-5
clone_size: -
v_call: TRBV5-4
cdr3_length: 14
cdr3_aa: CASSFRTVQETQYF

j_call: TRBJ1-1
clone_size: -
v_call: TRBV6-2/TRBV6-3
cdr3_length: 16
cdr3_aa: CASSSPARGAGTEAFF

j_call: TRBJ2-5
clone_size: -
v_call: TRBV7-2
cdr3_length: 13
cdr3_aa: CASSAGQRETQYF

j_call: TRBJ2-7
clone_size: many
v_call: TRBV7-8
cdr3_length: 16
cdr3_aa: CASSLDSPASSYEQYF

j_call: TRBJ1-2
clone_size: few
v_call: TRBV20-1
cdr3_length: 13
cdr3_aa: CSARGVSRYGYTF

j_call: TRBJ1-1
clone_size: many
v_call: TRBV18
cdr3_length: 15
cdr3_aa: CASSPPRAMNTEAFF

j_call: TRBJ2-1
clone_size: many
v_call: TRBV19
cdr3_length: 15
cdr3_aa: CASSPVDSSYNEQFF

j_call: TRBJ1-2
clone_size: many
v_call: TRBV13
cdr3_length: 16
cdr3_aa: CASSLPEEGVNYGYTF

j_call: TRBJ1-1
clone_size: many
v_call: TRBV19
cdr3_length: 16
cdr3_aa: CASSIRGQGGNTEAFF

j_call: TRBJ1-3
clone_size: -
v_call: TRBV6-6
cdr3_length: 16
cdr3_aa: CASRPAGQGSGNTIYF

j_call: TRBJ1-2
clone_size: many
v_call: TRBV3-1
cdr3_length: 13
cdr3_aa: CASSQQGIYGYTF

j_call: TRBJ1-1
clone_size: -
v_call: TRBV20-1
cdr3_length: 15
cdr3_aa: CSARDSWGEDTEAFF

j_call: TRBJ2-6
clone_size: few
v_call: TRBV29-1
cdr3_length: 16
cdr3_aa: CSVFSGVRSGANVLTF

j_call: TRBJ1-2
clone_size: -
v_call: TRBV6-1
cdr3_length: 14
cdr3_aa: CANSLTGARRGYTF

j_call: TRBJ2-3
clone_size: many
v_call: TRBV11-2
cdr3_length: 16
cdr3_aa: CASSLPTSRVTDTQYF

j_call: TRBJ2-7
clone_size: many
v_call: TRBV20-1
cdr3_length: 14
cdr3_aa: CSALRGVTSYEQYF

j_call: TRBJ1-4
clone_size: few
v_call: TRBV12-3/TRBV12-4
cdr3_length: 14
cdr3_aa: CASLKQGGGEKLFF

j_call: TRBJ2-7
clone_size: many
v_call: TRBV7-6
cdr3_length: 13
cdr3_aa: CASSLAAAYEQYF

j_call: TRBJ1-1
clone_size: many
v_call: TRBV5-6
cdr3_length: 14
cdr3_aa: CASSPPTMNTEAFF